The rows below give T cell receptor beta chains drawn from one sample of a study of blood T cell repertoires in COVID-19. Assay: immunoSEQ multiplex PCR; the TCRdb copy retains only in-frame clones and omits some. The sample carries 320,000 or so clones, roughly 85% recorded once. The sequencing input was PBMCs or T cells enriched from blood (not recorded which). These receptors originate from a woman aged 25 to 39 who had been exposed to COVID-19. The CDR3 runs from the conserved cysteine through the conserved F or W.

TRBV6-5	TRBJ2-7	CASREGLAGGREQYF
TRBV5-4	TRBJ2-4	CASSHGQGADLAKNIQYF
TRBV7-9	TRBJ2-7	CASSTLAGVSEQYF
TRBV6-5	TRBJ1-3	CATRGQARNTIYF
TRBV4-2	TRBJ1-1	CYGLQGTEAFF
TRBV30	TRBJ1-2	CAWKNREYYGYTF
TRBV7-9	TRBJ1-1	CASSLGTEAFF
TRBV3-1/TRBV3-2	TRBJ2-3	CASSLPGTGVTDTQYF
TRBV7-3	TRBJ1-5	CASRTDRARQPQHF
TRBV30	TRBJ2-5	CAWSVLETQYF
TRBV5-4	TRBJ2-2	CASSGGLAGAGELFF
TRBV19	TRBJ1-1	CASRGMDKNTEAFF
TRBV6-5	TRBJ1-1	CASRRDRDTEAFF
TRBV28	TRBJ2-1	CAIQTGTGGKEQFF
TRBV18	TRBJ1-1	CASSPEARANTEAFF
TRBV9	TRBJ2-1	CASSPPSGSTLYSSYNEQFF
TRBV29-1	TRBJ1-1	CSAKTGPEAFF
TRBV7-3	TRBJ2-1	CASSLRTSGRFNEQFF
TRBV5-4	TRBJ2-7	CASSGGTGPHEQYF
TRBV5-6	TRBJ2-1	CASSANPSGREVYNEQFF
TRBV7-8	TRBJ2-1	CASSRTSGAYNEQFF
TRBV11-2	TRBJ2-2	CASSLVGGNTGELFF
TRBV6-1	TRBJ1-6	CASSEAGGGNSPLHF
TRBV7-2	TRBJ2-7	CASSLYGQSSYEQYF
TRBV27	TRBJ2-1	CASRLGDRNDYNEQFF
TRBV10-3	TRBJ1-1	CAIRGGAGQTEAFF
TRBV5-1	TRBJ2-1	CASTVGSGSFNEQFF
TRBV5-3	TRBJ2-1	CARSPERGGYNEQFF
TRBV27	TRBJ1-1	CASRKQENTEAFF
TRBV28	TRBJ1-2	CASSYTSVGGSHGYTF
TRBV18	TRBJ1-2	CASSPNEATDHYGYTF
TRBV11-2	TRBJ2-1	CASSPDRTSNEQFF